This TCR beta chain derives from a study of neurological immune-mediated disorders. The CDR3 is made up of 13 amino acids. The V and J ends lost 6 bases and 9 bases respectively, with 12 bases between them. TCRdb reprocessed the 5' RACE reads with MiXCR, giving one entry per CDR3 protein. Of about 30,000 distinct CDR3 sequences listed, around 12% are singletons. This clonotype came up many times. Its target is unknown. The study, taken as a whole, reports: Subjects shared no identical expanded-clone CDR3 amino acid sequences, suggesting private TCR-beta repertoires in all groups. Expansion of TCR clones was greatest in HTLV-1-associated myelopathy and smallest in multiple sclerosis, where it fell below that of healthy controls.

Material for sequencing was PBMCs. The V gene is TRBV12-3 or TRBV12-4, the J gene TRBJ1-6; D ambiguous. The sequence was obtained from a man aged 60-69 years in good health. CDR3 region: CASSRSRTSPLHF. CDR3 DNA: TGTGCCAGCAGCCGATCGCGAACTTCACCCCTCCACTTT.